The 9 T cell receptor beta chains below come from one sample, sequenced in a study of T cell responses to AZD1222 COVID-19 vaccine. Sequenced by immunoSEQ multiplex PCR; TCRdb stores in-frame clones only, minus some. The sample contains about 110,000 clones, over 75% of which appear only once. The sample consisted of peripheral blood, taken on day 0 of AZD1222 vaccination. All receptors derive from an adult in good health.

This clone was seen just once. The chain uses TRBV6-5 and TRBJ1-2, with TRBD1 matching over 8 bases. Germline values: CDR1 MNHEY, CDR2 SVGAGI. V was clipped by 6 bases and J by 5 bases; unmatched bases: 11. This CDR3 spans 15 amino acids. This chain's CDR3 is CASSLTGTGYYGYTF. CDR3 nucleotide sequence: TGTGCCAGCAGCCTAACCGGGACAGGCTATTATGGCTACACCTTC.

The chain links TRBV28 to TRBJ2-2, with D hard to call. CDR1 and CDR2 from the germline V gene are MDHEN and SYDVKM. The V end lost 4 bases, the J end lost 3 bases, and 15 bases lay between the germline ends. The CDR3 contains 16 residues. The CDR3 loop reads CASSWPIGVDTGELFF. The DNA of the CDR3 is TGTGCCAGCAGTTGGCCGATTGGAGTAGACACCGGGGAGCTGTTTTTT.

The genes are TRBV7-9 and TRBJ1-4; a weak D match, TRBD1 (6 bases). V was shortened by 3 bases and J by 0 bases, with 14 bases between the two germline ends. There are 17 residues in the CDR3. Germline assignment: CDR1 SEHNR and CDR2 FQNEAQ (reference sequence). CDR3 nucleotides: TGTGCCAGCAGCTTTACTTTAGGGGGGTCAACTAATGAAAAACTGTTTTTT. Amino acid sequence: CASSFTLGGSTNEKLFF.

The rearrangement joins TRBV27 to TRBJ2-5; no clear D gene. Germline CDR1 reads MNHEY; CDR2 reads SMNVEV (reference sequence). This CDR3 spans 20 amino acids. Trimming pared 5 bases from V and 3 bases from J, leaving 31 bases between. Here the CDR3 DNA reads TGTGCCAGCAGTCTACTACATCGCCGCTCCTCCGGTACGGTGGAAGAGACCCAGTACTTC. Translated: CASSLLHRRSSGTVEETQYF.

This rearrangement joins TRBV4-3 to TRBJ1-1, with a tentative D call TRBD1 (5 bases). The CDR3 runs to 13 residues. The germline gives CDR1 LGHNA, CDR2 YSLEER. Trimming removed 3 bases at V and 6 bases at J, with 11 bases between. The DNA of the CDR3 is TGCGCCAGCAGCCACTTGGGGGAGGCTGAAGCTTTCTTT. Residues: CASSHLGEAEAFF.

CDR3 bases: TGTGCCAGCAGTGAAAAGGAGGGCAGGGGTGGTGAAGCTTTCTTT. Translating gives CASSEKEGRGGEAFF. This chain joins TRBV6-1 and TRBJ1-1, with D tentatively TRBD1 (6 bases). V shed 2 bases and J shed 7 bases, with 17 bases lying between them. Per the germline V gene, CDR1 is MNHNS and CDR2 is SASEGT. The CDR3 sequence is 15 residues long.

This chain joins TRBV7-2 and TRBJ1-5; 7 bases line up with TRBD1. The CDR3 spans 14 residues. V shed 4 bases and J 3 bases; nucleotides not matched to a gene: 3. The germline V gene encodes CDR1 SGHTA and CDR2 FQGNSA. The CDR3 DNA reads TGTGCCAGCAGCTCGACAGGGCCCAATCAGCCCCAGCATTTT. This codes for CASSSTGPNQPQHF.

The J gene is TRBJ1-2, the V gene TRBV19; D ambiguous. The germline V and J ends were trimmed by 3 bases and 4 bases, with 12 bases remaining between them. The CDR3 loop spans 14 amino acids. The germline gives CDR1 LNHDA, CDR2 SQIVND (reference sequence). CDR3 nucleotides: TGTGCCAGTAGTATGCAAACCACAGTCTATGGCTACACCTTC. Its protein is CASSMQTTVYGYTF.

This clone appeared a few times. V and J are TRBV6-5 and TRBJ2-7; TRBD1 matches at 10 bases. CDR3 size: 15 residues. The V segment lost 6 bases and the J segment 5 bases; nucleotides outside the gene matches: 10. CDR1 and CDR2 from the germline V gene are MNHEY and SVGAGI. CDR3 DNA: TGTGCCAGCAGCAAAAGCCGACAGGGGGCGAACGAGCAGTACTTC. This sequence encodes CASSKSRQGANEQYF.